This passage covers 24 T cell receptor beta chains from one sample sequenced in a study of blood T cell repertoires in COVID-19. Assay used: immunoSEQ multiplex PCR; TCRdb lists only in-frame clones, some missing. The profile shows about 180,000 clones, roughly 80% of them singletons. Sequencing was done on a sample of PBMCs or T cells enriched from blood (not recorded which). The receptors stem from a woman aged 40-49 years with acute COVID-19.

The chain recombines TRBV7-9 with TRBJ2-1, with TRBD1 matching over 8 bases. The CDR3 runs to 15 residues. Germline CDR1 SEHNR, CDR2 FQNEAQ (reference sequence). With 4 bases clipped from V and 8 bases from J, the junction kept 10 bases outside the gene matches. The CDR3 spells CASSYEQGGNDEQFF. The CDR3 region has the DNA TGTGCCAGCAGCTACGAACAGGGGGGAAACGATGAGCAGTTCTTC. The complete variable domain, with remaining parts taken from reference TRBV7-9 and TRBJ2-1, reads DTGVSQNPRHKITKRGQNVTFRCDPISEHNRLYWYRQTLGQGPEFLTYFQNEAQLEKSRLLSDRFSAERPKGSFSTLEIQRTEQGDSAMYLCASSYEQGGNDEQFFGPGTRLTVL.

CDR3 bases: TGTGCCAGCAGCCTTACCGGGACTAGCGGGTACGAGCAGTACTTC. Its protein is CASSLTGTSGYEQYF. V and J are TRBV5-4 and TRBJ2-7; 12 bases agree with TRBD2. V was clipped by 4 bases and J by 4 bases; unmatched bases: 6. The CDR3 has 15 residues. Germline CDR1 is SGHNT and CDR2 is YYREEE (reference sequence).

The V call is TRBV18, the J call TRBJ1-3; D remains ambiguous. Per the germline V gene, CDR1 is KGHSH and CDR2 is LQKENI. Trimming stripped 0 bases from V and 2 bases from J, with 5 bases between. This CDR3 comprises 14 residues. The CDR3 spells CASSPPGAGNTIYF. CDR3 nucleotide sequence: TGTGCCAGCTCACCACCCGGGGCTGGAAACACCATATATTTT.

This clone has a handful of counts. The chain combines TRBV10-3 with TRBJ2-5; 13 bases agree with TRBD2. The trim removed 6 bases at V and 1 base at J, leaving 2 bases unmatched. Germline assignment: CDR1 ENHRY and CDR2 SYGVKD. CDR3 length: 15 amino acids. CDR3 residues: CAISGTSGIQETQYF. The CDR3 nucleotides read TGTGCCATCAGCGGGACTAGCGGGATCCAAGAGACCCAGTACTTC.

The rearrangement joins TRBV4-2 to TRBJ1-4; TRBD1 matches 7 bases. The V segment lost 0 bases and the J segment 7 bases; nucleotides outside the gene matches: 5. Per the germline V gene, CDR1 is LGHNA and CDR2 is YNFKEQ. The CDR3 has 15 amino acids. CDR3 DNA: TGTGCCAGCAGCCAAGATCAAGGACAGGCTGAAAAACTGTTTTTT. It is translated as CASSQDQGQAEKLFF.

J is TRBJ2-5 and V is TRBV10-3; D gene uncertain. Deletions cut 6 bases from V and 2 bases from J, with 13 bases between. Germline assignment: CDR1 ENHRY and CDR2 SYGVKD. The CDR3 runs to 14 residues. This CDR3 reads CAIRTTPYQETQYF. The CDR3 DNA reads as TGTGCCATCAGGACGACACCGTATCAAGAGACCCAGTACTTC.

The V call is TRBV7-2, the J call TRBJ2-1; D gene unclear. Per the germline V gene, CDR1 is SGHTA and CDR2 is FQGNSA. CDR3 length: 17 residues. V lost 2 bases to trimming and J lost 4 bases, with 18 bases between them. The CDR3 is CASSLYALDSSYNEQFF. The CDR3 DNA is TGTGCCAGCAGCTTATACGCCCTAGACTCATCATACAATGAGCAGTTCTTC.

This chain links TRBV5-8 with TRBJ1-1; D not resolved. Germline CDR1 reads SGHTS; CDR2 reads YDEGEE. The CDR3 is 13 amino acids. Trimming took 4 bases from V and 0 from J, leaving 7 bases between them. The DNA for the CDR3 is TGTGCCAGCAGCCAAACACTGAACACTGAAGCTTTCTTT. Its protein product is CASSQTLNTEAFF.

V is TRBV11-3 and J is TRBJ2-3, with D possibly being TRBD2 (6 bases). The V gene's germline CDR1 is SGHNT and CDR2 YENEEA. Trimming removed 3 bases at V and 3 bases at J, with 13 bases between. The CDR3 spans 15 residues. CDR3 sequence reads: CASSFTGESTDTQYF. CDR3 DNA: TGTGCCAGCAGCTTTACGGGAGAGAGTACAGATACGCAGTATTTT.

This chain joins TRBV4-2 and TRBJ2-1; TRBD1 might be the D (5 bases). Germline assignment: CDR1 LGHNA and CDR2 YNFKEQ. Trimming left V 5 bases short and J 7 bases short, with 12 bases between. This CDR3 region has 13 residues. The CDR3 loop is CASSVKPGNEQFF. CDR3 DNA sequence: TGTGCCAGCAGCGTTAAGCCAGGGAATGAGCAGTTCTTC.

The chain uses TRBV5-1 and TRBJ2-2; 10 nucleotides align to TRBD2. There are 16 residues in the CDR3. Trimming removed 4 bases from V and 1 base from J; junction bases left unmatched: 4. CDR1 SGHRS and CDR2 YFSETQ come from the germline V gene. CDR3 residues: CASSIRLAGNTGELFF. CDR3 nucleotide sequence: TGCGCCAGCAGCATAAGACTAGCGGGGAACACCGGGGAGCTGTTTTTT.

The genes are TRBV10-2 and TRBJ2-7; TRBD2 matches 9 bases. Looked up from germline, CDR1 is WSHSY and CDR2 is SAAADI. Trimming removed 5 bases from V and 5 bases from J; junction bases left unmatched: 7. The CDR3 consists of 14 residues. The CDR3: CASSSSGRSNEQYF. The DNA for the CDR3 is TGCGCCAGCAGTTCAAGCGGGAGGTCTAACGAGCAGTACTTC.

The V and J genes are TRBV12-5 and TRBJ1-2, with a possible D match to TRBD1 (6 bases). CDR1 is LGHNT, CDR2 FRNRAP, per germline. The length of the CDR3 is 14 residues. V lost 6 bases, J lost 1 base, and 12 bases lay in between. CDR3 sequence: CASGLTGFNYGYTF. In nucleotides, the CDR3 is TGTGCTAGTGGACTTACAGGGTTTAACTATGGCTACACCTTC.

V and J are TRBV5-1 and TRBJ2-1; 7 bases are a match to TRBD1. Germline assignment: CDR1 SGHRS and CDR2 YFSETQ. The CDR3 length is 15 residues. V lost 0 bases to trimming and J lost 6 bases; unmatched junction nucleotides: 6. The CDR3 DNA reads TGCGCCAGCAGCTTGGAACAGGGGAAAAGCAATGAGCAGTTCTTC. It codes for CASSLEQGKSNEQFF. Variable domain in full (rest from reference TRBV5-1 and TRBJ2-1): KAGVTQTPRYLIKTRGQQVTLSCSPISGHRSVSWYQQTPGQGLQFLFEYFSETQRNKGNFPGRFSGRQFSNSRSEMNVSTLELGDSALYLCASSLEQGKSNEQFFGPGTRLTVL.

The chain recombines TRBV18 with TRBJ2-3; D perhaps matches TRBD2 (6 bases). This CDR3 region has 15 residues. Trimming stripped 1 base from V and 4 bases from J, with 12 bases between. From germline, CDR1 is KGHSH and CDR2 LQKENI. CDR3 nucleotide sequence: TGTGCCAGCTCACCACGGCCGGGAGAGTCAGATACGCAGTATTTT. It is translated as CASSPRPGESDTQYF.

The chain couples TRBV30 to TRBJ2-1; 13 bases align to TRBD2. CDR1 is GTSNPN, CDR2 SVGIG, per germline (reference sequence). The CDR3 is made up of 15 amino acids. The ends lost 0 bases at V and 7 bases at J; junction bases unmatched: 3. CDR3 amino acids: CAWSVRTSGRNEQFF. The CDR3 DNA reads TGTGCCTGGAGTGTAAGGACTAGCGGGAGAAATGAGCAGTTCTTC.

This clone was recorded a few times. The gene calls are TRBV3-1 (or the pseudogene TRBV3-2) and TRBJ1-1; a weak D match, TRBD1 (5 bases). The germline V and J ends were trimmed by 4 bases and 5 bases, with 17 bases remaining between them. The CDR3 totals 15 residues. CDR1 is LGHDT, CDR2 YNNKEL, per germline (reference sequence). In DNA form, the CDR3 reads TGTGCCAGCAGCCCGCTAGTGGCAGGGCGGACTGAAGCTTTCTTT. Encoded protein: CASSPLVAGRTEAFF.

The rearrangement uses TRBV10-3 and TRBJ1-2, with TRBD1 identical over 7 bases. The germline V gene encodes CDR1 ENHRY and CDR2 SYGVKD. The V and J ends lost 3 bases and 0 bases, in that order; junction bases with no gene match: 4. This CDR3 region has 15 residues. CDR3 region: CAISDGGTANYGYTF. CDR3 bases: TGTGCCATCAGTGATGGGGGGACAGCTAACTATGGCTACACCTTC.

This clone appeared a few times. The chain uses TRBV6-6 and TRBJ2-1; 8 bases are a match to TRBD2. Germline CDR1 reads MNHNY; CDR2 reads SVGAGI (reference sequence). Germline trimming cut 5 bases from V and 0 bases from J; bases unmatched to any gene: 9. The CDR3 is made up of 17 amino acids. CDR3 sequence reads: CASSRRTSRNSYNEQFF. In DNA, the CDR3 is TGTGCCAGCAGTCGTCGGACTAGCAGAAACTCCTACAATGAGCAGTTCTTC.

This chain uses TRBV15 with TRBJ2-7; D is possibly TRBD1 (5 bases). CDR1 and CDR2 from the germline V gene are LNHNV and YYDKDF (reference sequence). V was cut by 0 bases and J by 0 bases, with 12 bases left in between. The CDR3 sequence is 16 residues long. CDR3 amino acids: CATSRDIGALSYEQYF. The CDR3 DNA reads TGTGCCACCAGCAGAGATATTGGGGCCCTCTCCTACGAGCAGTACTTC.

This rearrangement joins TRBV19 to TRBJ2-1; TRBD2 matches 13 bases. Germline CDR1 LNHDA, CDR2 SQIVND (reference sequence). After removal of 9 bases from V and 7 bases from J, the junction contained 9 bases not matched to a gene. This CDR3 comprises 15 residues. CDR3 sequence reads: CASGWTSGSQNEQFF. The CDR3 DNA sequence: TGTGCCAGCGGATGGACTAGCGGGAGTCAGAATGAGCAGTTCTTC.

The chain combines TRBV12-3 or TRBV12-4 with TRBJ1-1; D is ambiguous. V was clipped by 5 bases and J by 4 bases, with 8 bases between them. The CDR3 has 12 amino acids. The CDR3: CASSRGGTEAFF. The CDR3 DNA follows: TGTGCCAGCAGTCGGGGTGGCACTGAAGCTTTCTTT.

The genes are TRBV5-8 and TRBJ2-2; unclear D gene. V gave up 4 bases and J gave up 5 bases, with 6 bases separating them. This CDR3 comprises 12 residues. Germline V lookup: CDR1 SGHTS, CDR2 YDEGEE. The CDR3: CASSVTTGELFF. CDR3 DNA sequence: TGTGCCAGCAGCGTAACAACCGGGGAGCTGTTTTTT.

This chain joins TRBV10-3 and TRBJ2-7; TRBD2 is a possible D gene (7 bases). In germline, CDR1 is ENHRY, CDR2 SYGVKD. The CDR3 length is 14 residues. CDR3 sequence reads: CVSKGGAGSYEQYF. In nucleotides, the CDR3 is TGTGTCAGCAAAGGGGGGGCCGGGTCCTACGAGCAGTACTTC.